This T cell receptor (beta chain) was profiled in a study of T-cell memory formation after mild COVID-19. This CDR3 is built from 19 residues. The germline CDR1 and CDR2 sequences are SGHTA and FQGNSA. Germline trimming cut 5 bases from V and 7 bases from J; bases unmatched to any gene: 16. MiXCR, run by TCRdb on the 5' RACE reads, gives a single entry per CDR3 protein. Of under 550,000 distinct CDR3 sequences listed, roughly 18% are singletons. The rearrangement joins TRBV7-2 to TRBJ2-1; 14 nucleotides match TRBD2. This TCR was sampled from an adult woman who had mild COVID-19 (a few samples of this study predate the infection). Cell type and time point are not known. The material sequenced was PBMCs or a T cell subset sorted from them (not recorded which). The chain's CDR3 is CASSPRGGTSGRHSNEQFF. CDR3 nucleotides: TGTGCCAGCAGCCCAAGGGGTGGGACTAGCGGGAGACATTCGAATGAGCAGTTCTTC. The full variable domain, in which reference TRBV7-2 and TRBJ2-1 provide the parts outside the CDR3, is GAGVSQSPSNKVTEKGKDVELRCDPISGHTALYWYRQSLGQGLEFLIYFQGNSAPDKSGLPSDRFSAERTGGSVSTLTIQRTQQEDSAVYLCASSPRGGTSGRHSNEQFFGPGTRLTVL.